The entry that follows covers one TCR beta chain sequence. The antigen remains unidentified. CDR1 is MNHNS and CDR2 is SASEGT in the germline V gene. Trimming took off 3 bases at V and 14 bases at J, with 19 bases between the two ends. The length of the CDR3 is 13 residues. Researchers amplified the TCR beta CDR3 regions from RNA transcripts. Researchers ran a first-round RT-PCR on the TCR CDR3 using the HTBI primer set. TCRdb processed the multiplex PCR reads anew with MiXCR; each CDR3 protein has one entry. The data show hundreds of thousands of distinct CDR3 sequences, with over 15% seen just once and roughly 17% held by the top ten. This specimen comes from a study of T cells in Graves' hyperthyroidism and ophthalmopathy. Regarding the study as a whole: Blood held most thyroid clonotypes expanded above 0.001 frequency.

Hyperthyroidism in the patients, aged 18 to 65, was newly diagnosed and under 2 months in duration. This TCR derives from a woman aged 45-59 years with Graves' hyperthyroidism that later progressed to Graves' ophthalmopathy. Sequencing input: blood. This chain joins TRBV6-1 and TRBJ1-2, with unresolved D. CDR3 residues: CASSDPGGPLGTF. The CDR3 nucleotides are TGTGCCAGCAGTGACCCCGGCGGCCCCCTTGGGACCTTC.